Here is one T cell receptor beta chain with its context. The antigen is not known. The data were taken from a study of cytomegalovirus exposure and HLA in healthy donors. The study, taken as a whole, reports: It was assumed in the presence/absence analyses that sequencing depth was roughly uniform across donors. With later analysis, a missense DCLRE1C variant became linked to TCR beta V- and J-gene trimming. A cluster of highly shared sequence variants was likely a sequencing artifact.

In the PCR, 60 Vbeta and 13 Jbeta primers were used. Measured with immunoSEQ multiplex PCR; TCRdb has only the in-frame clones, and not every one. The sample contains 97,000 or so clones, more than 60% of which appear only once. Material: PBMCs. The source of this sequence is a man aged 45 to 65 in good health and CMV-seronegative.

CDR3 nucleotide sequence: TGTGCCAGCAGCACGACACTCGAAGAGACCCAGTACTTC. Its translation is CASSTTLEETQYF. The chain is built from TRBV5-6 and TRBJ2-5; D unresolved. This CDR3 region has 13 residues. The V gene's germline CDR1 is SGHDT and CDR2 YYEEEE. The germline V and J ends were trimmed by 4 bases and 3 bases, with 10 bases remaining between them.